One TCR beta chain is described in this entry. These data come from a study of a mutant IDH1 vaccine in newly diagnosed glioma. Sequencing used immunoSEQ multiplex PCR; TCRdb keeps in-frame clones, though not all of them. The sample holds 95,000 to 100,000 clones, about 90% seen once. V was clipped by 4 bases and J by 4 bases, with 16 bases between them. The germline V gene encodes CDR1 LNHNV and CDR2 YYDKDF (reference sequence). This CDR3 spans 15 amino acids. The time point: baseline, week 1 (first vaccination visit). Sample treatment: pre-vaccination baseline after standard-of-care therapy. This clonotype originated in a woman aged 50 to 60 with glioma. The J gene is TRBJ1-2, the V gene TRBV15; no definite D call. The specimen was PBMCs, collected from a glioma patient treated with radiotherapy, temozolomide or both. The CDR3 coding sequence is TGTGCCACCAGCATAGGAGAAGTCTCGGTCTATGGCTACACCTTC. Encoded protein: CATSIGEVSVYGYTF.